This T cell receptor (beta chain) was sequenced for a study of beta chain features in type 1 diabetes. CDR3 length: 13 amino acids. The V gene lost 2 bases and the J gene lost 4 bases, with 6 bases spanning the gap. The germline CDR1 and CDR2 sequences are SGHAT and FQNNGV. Investigators reverse transcribed all isolated RNA, so they sequenced expressed TCRB transcripts. Clones were sequenced by immunoSEQ multiplex PCR, and TCRdb holds only the in-frame ones, with some missing. The sample lists 900,000 or so clones; roughly 16% were seen once. The chain is built from TRBV11-2 and TRBJ1-5; no reliable D call. The TCR comes from a woman younger than 30 in good health. Sequenced: naive CD4+ T cells from blood. As DNA, the CDR3 is TGTGCCAGCAGCTTAACCGAGAATCAGCCCCAGCATTTT. This sequence encodes CASSLTENQPQHF.